This T cell receptor (beta chain) was identified in a study of blood T cell repertoires in COVID-19. Study information: The origin of the acute and convalescent COVID-19 samples was the United States, Italy and Spain. T cells, B-cell-depleted T cells, or PBMCs provided the cDNA or gDNA that served as material.

V trimming: 1 base; J trimming: 11 bases; junction bases outside the gene matches: 6. Germline V gives CDR1 SGHTS, CDR2 YDEGEE. There are 14 residues in the CDR3. Original data processing: Scientists estimated how many nucleated cells there were by amplifying reference gene primers. Assay: immunoSEQ multiplex PCR; the TCRdb copy retains only in-frame clones and omits some. From that table come the V and J calls and clone size; the DNA was used to work out D and trimming. The sample consists of around 100,000 clones, roughly 84% of them appearing once. The sequence was collected from a woman between 65 and 79 years old with acute or convalescent COVID-19. Sequencing used peripheral blood. This sequence joins TRBV5-8 and TRBJ1-6, with 7 positions matching TRBD1. The CDR3 DNA sequence: TGTGCCAGCAGCTTGCCCGACAGGGCAGCACCCCTCCACTTT. The encoded protein is CASSLPDRAAPLHF.